The TCR beta chain described here comes from a study of blood T cell repertoires in COVID-19. In Seattle, patients joined the study during active infection and were tracked longitudinally. V lost 1 base and J lost 2; bases outside the gene matches: 1. Germline assignment: CDR1 LGHDT and CDR2 YNNKEL (reference sequence). CDR3 size: 15 residues. Profiled with immunoSEQ multiplex PCR; TCRdb holds only in-frame clones, not every one. This sample has about 480,000 clones, with about nine tenths found just once. The clonotype was recovered from a woman aged 45 to 65 with COVID-19, enrolled during active disease. Input material: peripheral blood. The V call is TRBV3-1 (or the pseudogene TRBV3-2), the J call TRBJ1-4; TRBD1 matches at 7 bases. This CDR3 reads CASSQAGQTNEKLFF. As DNA, the CDR3 is TGTGCCAGCAGCCAAGCGGGACAGACTAATGAAAAACTGTTTTTT.